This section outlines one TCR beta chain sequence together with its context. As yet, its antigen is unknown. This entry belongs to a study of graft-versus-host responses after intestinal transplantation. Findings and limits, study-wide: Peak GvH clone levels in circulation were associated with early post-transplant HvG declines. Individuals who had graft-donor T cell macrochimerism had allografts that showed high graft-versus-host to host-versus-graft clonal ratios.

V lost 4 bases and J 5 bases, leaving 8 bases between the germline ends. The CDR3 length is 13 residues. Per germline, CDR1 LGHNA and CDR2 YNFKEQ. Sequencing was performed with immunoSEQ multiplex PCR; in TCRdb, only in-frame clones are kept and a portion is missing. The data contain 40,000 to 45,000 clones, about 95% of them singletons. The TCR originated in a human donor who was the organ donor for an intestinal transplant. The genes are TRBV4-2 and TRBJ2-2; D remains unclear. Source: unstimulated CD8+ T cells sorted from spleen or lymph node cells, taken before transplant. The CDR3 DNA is TGTGCCAGCAGCCGGGCACTGACCGGGGAGCTGTTTTTT. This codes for CASSRALTGELFF.